The 13 T cell receptor beta chains below all came from one sample that was sequenced in a study of T-cell memory formation after mild COVID-19. MiXCR, run by TCRdb on the 5' RACE reads, gives a single entry per CDR3 protein. The sample includes a few hundred thousand distinct CDR3 sequences, less than 20% of them seen just once. The specimen sequenced was PBMCs or a T cell subset sorted from them (not recorded which). The receptors stem from a man aged 18-30 years who had mild COVID-19 (a few samples of this study predate the infection). Cell type and time point are not known.

This clonotype was recorded a few times. The chain combines TRBV6-2 or TRBV6-3 with TRBJ1-3; unclear D gene. V lost 4 bases and J 2 bases, leaving 12 bases between the germline ends. The length of the CDR3 is 15 residues. Germline assignment: CDR1 MNHEY and CDR2 SVGEGT. The DNA of the CDR3 is TGTGCCAGCAGTTCTGGTGATACTACTGGAAACACCATATATTTT. It is translated as CASSSGDTTGNTIYF.

This clonotype was seen only a few times. V and J are TRBV7-9 and TRBJ1-5, with D hard to call. Trimming stripped 5 bases from V and 2 bases from J, with 16 bases between. This CDR3 comprises 16 residues. The germline V gene encodes CDR1 SEHNR and CDR2 FQNEAQ (reference sequence). The CDR3 DNA reads TGTGCCAGCAGCCTCATGGGTGAGGGAGGCAATCAGCCCCAGCATTTT. This encodes CASSLMGEGGNQPQHF.

This chain joins TRBV6-1 and TRBJ1-5; no clear D gene. Trimming left V 6 bases short and J 4 bases short, with 16 bases between. This CDR3 is 15 amino acids long. CDR1 is MNHNS, CDR2 SASEGT, per germline. CDR3 protein: CASRSGGGGNQPQHF. The CDR3, as DNA: TGTGCCAGCAGGTCGGGAGGAGGAGGTAATCAGCCCCAGCATTTT.

The genes are TRBV4-1 and TRBJ2-1, with 9 bases fitting TRBD2. CDR1 MGHRA and CDR2 YSYEKL come from the germline V gene. The CDR3 runs to 19 residues. With V trimmed by 4 bases and J by 9 bases, 22 bases remained unmatched. As DNA, the CDR3 is TGCGCCAGCAGCCCGCCACAAGCGCAGCGGGGGGCAGCACTCGGTGAGCAGTTCTTC. This sequence encodes CASSPPQAQRGAALGEQFF.

At least ten counts were recorded for this clonotype. This chain links TRBV5-1 with TRBJ2-7, with a possible D match to TRBD1 (5 bases). With 0 bases removed from V and 7 bases from J, the gap between germline ends came to 11 bases. The CDR3 runs to 13 residues. Looked up from germline, CDR1 is SGHRS and CDR2 is YFSETQ. CDR3 in amino acids: CASSLAIGQEQYV. Written as DNA, the CDR3 is TGCGCCAGCAGCTTGGCGATAGGACAAGAGCAGTACGTC.

This clonotype was seen only a few times. In DNA, the CDR3 is TGTGCCAGCAGCCCCCCCGGGGATAGCAATCAGCCCCAGCATTTT. It encodes CASSPPGDSNQPQHF. This rearrangement joins TRBV7-9 to TRBJ1-5; D not resolved. This CDR3 comprises 15 residues. Germline V gene sequence: CDR1 SEHNR, CDR2 FQNEAQ (reference sequence). Trimming took 5 bases from V and 0 from J, leaving 11 bases between them.

This sequence joins TRBV4-1 and TRBJ2-2; 7 positions match TRBD1. The germline V gene encodes CDR1 MGHRA and CDR2 YSYEKL. The CDR3 has 15 amino acids. V shed 7 bases and J 1 base; nucleotides not matched to a gene: 6. The CDR3 region is CASTLGQLNTGELFF. DNA of the CDR3: TGCGCCAGCACCCTGGGACAGTTGAACACCGGGGAGCTGTTTTTT.

The chain uses TRBV7-3 and TRBJ1-1; 7 bases align to TRBD1. CDR3 length: 14 amino acids. Trimming at V came to 5 bases and at J to 5 bases, leaving 8 bases not matched to a gene. Germline V gene lookup returns CDR1 SGHTA and CDR2 FQGTGA. CDR3 nucleotides: TGTGCCAGCAGCCCGACAGGGTCAGGGACTGAAGCTTTCTTT. Its protein product is CASSPTGSGTEAFF.

The chain carries TRBV6-5 and TRBJ2-1; 10 nucleotides match TRBD2. CDR1 is MNHEY and CDR2 is SVGAGI in the germline V gene. CDR3 length: 16 amino acids. V shed 6 bases and J 1 base; nucleotides not matched to a gene: 6. This CDR3 reads CASSRGLAESYNEQFF. For the CDR3, the DNA is TGTGCCAGCAGCCGCGGACTAGCGGAATCCTACAATGAGCAGTTCTTC.

This clonotype has more than one count but fewer than ten. The CDR3 region has the DNA TGTGCCATCAGCCCCGGGACAGGGAATGAAAAACTGTTTTTT. This codes for CAISPGTGNEKLFF. This chain joins TRBV10-3 and TRBJ1-4; 9 positions match TRBD1. J was trimmed by 5 bases and V by 6 bases; bases with no gene match: 4. Germline V gene sequence: CDR1 ENHRY, CDR2 SYGVKD. The CDR3 spans 14 residues.

This clonotype was seen at least ten times. The J gene is TRBJ2-2, the V gene TRBV12-3 or TRBV12-4, with D unclear. This CDR3 is 14 amino acids long. The ends were cut back, 3 bases at V and 5 bases at J, with 10 bases in the middle. CDR3 nucleotides: TGTGCCAGCAGTTTTACCCGGACGACCGGGGAGCTGTTTTTT. This encodes CASSFTRTTGELFF.

For the CDR3, the DNA is TGTGCCATCAGTGGTTCGGACAGGGACACCTACGAGCAGTACGTC. Encoded protein: CAISGSDRDTYEQYV. The chain couples TRBV10-3 to TRBJ2-7, with 8 bases matching TRBD1. This CDR3 contains 15 residues. Germline CDR1 ENHRY, CDR2 SYGVKD. V dropped 4 bases and J dropped 2; count of bases not matched to a gene: 7.

The CDR3 here is CSARDPGDYGYTF. DNA of the CDR3: TGCAGTGCTAGAGATCCCGGGGACTATGGCTACACCTTC. This chain uses TRBV20-1 with TRBJ1-2; D ambiguous. V dropped 0 bases and J dropped 3 bases, with 8 bases sitting between them. The CDR3 has 13 residues. Germline lookup yields CDR1 DFQATT and CDR2 SNEGSKA (reference sequence).